Each of the 16 T cell receptor beta chains below was sequenced from the same sample in a study of TIL therapy for anti-PD-1-resistant metastatic lung cancer (dated by TCRdb to about 2021). The sample's time point, from its label and the paper: pre-treatment sample, taken before nivolumab and TIL therapy. The immunoSEQ v3 hsTCRB kit was used to amplify TCR beta CDR3 regions from genomic DNA through bias-controlled multiplex PCR. Not all clones reach the TCRdb copy of this immuneACCESS table, which keeps in-frame sequences only. Checked studies attribute under half of the gap to unresolved V genes and leave the rest unexplained. For this sample there are approximately 20,000 clones; 60% to 85% appear just once. Less than 8.5% of the sample comes from the top ten. The source material was blood, sampled at baseline. All receptors derive from a person aged 25-80 years with non-small cell lung cancer.

The chain employs TRBV27 and TRBJ2-7; 11 positions match TRBD2. V was clipped by 5 bases and J by 6 bases; unmatched bases: 12. This CDR3 is built from 16 residues. CDR1 MNHEY and CDR2 SMNVEV come from the germline V gene (reference sequence). The chain's CDR3 is CASSPYTSGSWSEQYF. The DNA for the CDR3 is TGTGCCAGCAGTCCATATACTAGCGGGAGTTGGTCCGAGCAGTACTTC.

This rearrangement joins TRBV28 to TRBJ2-1; 14 nucleotides match TRBD2. The CDR3 has 17 amino acids. The germline gives CDR1 MDHEN, CDR2 SYDVKM. V trimming: 3 bases; J trimming: 9 bases; junction bases outside the gene matches: 10. The CDR3 is CASSFPRLAGGLGEQFF. The CDR3 coding sequence is TGTGCCAGCAGTTTTCCTCGACTAGCGGGAGGGCTGGGTGAGCAGTTCTTC.

V and J are TRBV6-1 and TRBJ2-7, with D perhaps TRBD2 (6 bases). Trimming shortened V by 2 bases and J by 1 base, and 21 bases separated the two germline ends. The CDR3 covers 18 residues. The germline V gene has CDR1 MNHNS and CDR2 SASEGT. The DNA for the CDR3 is TGTGCCAGCAGTGAACGGGGTAGCGGCCGAGGCAATTCCTACGAGCAGTACTTC. This gives the protein CASSERGSGRGNSYEQYF.

The V gene is TRBV7-8, the J gene TRBJ2-7; TRBD2 matches at 9 bases. Looked up from germline, CDR1 is SGHVS and CDR2 is FQNEAQ. This CDR3 spans 17 amino acids. The ends lost 0 bases at V and 3 bases at J; junction bases unmatched: 9. The CDR3, as DNA: TGTGCCAGCAGCTTAGCGCTTAGTAGCGGGGGAGTCTACGAGCAGTACTTC. Its protein product is CASSLALSSGGVYEQYF.

The rearrangement links TRBV4-1 to TRBJ2-7, with 8 bases lining up with TRBD1. Germline CDR1 and CDR2: MGHRA and YSYEKL. This CDR3 region has 14 residues. The V and J ends lost 4 bases and 2 bases, in that order; junction bases with no gene match: 4. CDR3 sequence (DNA): TGCGCCAGCAGCCCCTACAGGGGGGCCTACGAGCAGTACTTC. Its protein product is CASSPYRGAYEQYF.

V usage is TRBV18 and J usage is TRBJ2-6, with D hard to call. Germline assignment: CDR1 KGHSH and CDR2 LQKENI. The V end lost 3 bases, the J end lost 1 base, and 10 bases lay between the germline ends. This CDR3 has 16 residues. The CDR3 region has the DNA TGTGCCAGCTCACCCTTCCGAAGTTCTGGGGCCAACGTCCTGACTTTC. This gives the protein CASSPFRSSGANVLTF.

The J gene is TRBJ2-7, the V gene TRBV9, with a tentative D call TRBD1 (6 bases). Germline CDR1 and CDR2: SGDLS and YYNGEE. This CDR3 comprises 14 residues. Between the trimmed V and J ends, which lost 0 bases and 7 bases, there was a span of 14 bases. The CDR3 coding sequence is TGTGCCAGCAGCGTAGGGACAGTACCCTTGGAGCAGTACTTC. Protein sequence: CASSVGTVPLEQYF.

The V call is TRBV15, the J call TRBJ1-6, with 7 bases that match TRBD1. Germline CDR1 reads LNHNV; CDR2 reads YYDKDF (reference sequence). Trimming took 8 bases from V and 6 from J; bases not matched to a gene: 13. The length of the CDR3 is 16 residues. The CDR3 protein is CATGRAGGFGNSPLHF. The DNA for the CDR3 is TGTGCCACCGGGCGGGCAGGGGGTTTCGGTAATTCACCCCTCCACTTT.

Only a few counts were recorded for this clone. The chain combines TRBV5-1 with TRBJ2-7, with D tentatively TRBD1 (6 bases). CDR3 length: 15 residues. With 2 bases removed from V and 4 bases from J, the gap between germline ends came to 16 bases. The germline CDR1 and CDR2 sequences are SGHRS and YFSETQ. The CDR3 DNA is TGCGCCAGCAGCTTACCGGGACAACGAGGGTACGAGCAGTACTTC. Encoded protein: CASSLPGQRGYEQYF.

This chain connects TRBV5-8 to TRBJ2-7; TRBD1 aligns across 7 bases. The length of the CDR3 is 14 residues. Germline loops: CDR1 SGHTS, CDR2 YDEGEE. Trimming removed 0 bases from V and 4 bases from J; junction bases left unmatched: 4. This chain's CDR3 is CASSLAGQNYEQYF. CDR3 DNA sequence: TGTGCCAGCAGCTTGGCGGGACAGAATTACGAGCAGTACTTC. Looking up the rest from reference TRBV5-8 and TRBJ2-7 gives the full variable domain: EAGVTQSPTHLIKTRGQQATLRCSPISGHTSVYWYQQALGLGLQFLLWYDEGEERNRGNFPPRFSGRQFPNYSSELNVNALELEDSALYLCASSLAGQNYEQYFGPGTRLTVT.

The chain has TRBV29-1 and TRBJ1-3; D unclear. The length of the CDR3 is 15 residues. Germline V gene sequence: CDR1 SQVTM, CDR2 ANQGSEA. V lost 4 bases and J 0 bases, leaving 13 bases between the germline ends. For the CDR3, the DNA is TGCAGCGTTGTAATCTCGTGGAGCTCTGGAAACACCATATATTTT. It translates to CSVVISWSSGNTIYF. Looking up the rest from reference TRBV29-1 and TRBJ1-3 gives the full variable domain: SAVISQKPSRDICQRGTSLTIQCQVDSQVTMMFWYRQQPGQSLTLIATANQGSEATYESGFVIDKFPISRPNLTFSTLTVSNMSPEDSSIYLCSVVISWSSGNTIYFGEGSWLTVV.

Here the CDR3 reads CASSLEQGYGPQHF. In DNA, the CDR3 is TGTGCCAGCAGCTTGGAACAGGGCTATGGGCCCCAGCATTTT. The chain employs TRBV5-5 and TRBJ1-5, with D possibly being TRBD1 (6 bases). V was pared by 0 bases and J by 9 bases, with 13 bases between. Germline V lookup: CDR1 SGHKS, CDR2 YYEKEE (reference sequence). There are 14 residues in the CDR3.

The V gene is TRBV5-6, the J gene TRBJ2-7; 11 nucleotides match TRBD2. The CDR3 has 14 residues. Per germline, CDR1 SGHDT and CDR2 YYEEEE. J gave up 3 bases and V 3 bases, and 2 bases lay outside the gene matches. CDR3 nucleotide sequence: TGTGCCAGCAGCTGGACTAGCGGGTACTACGAGCAGTACTTC. Amino acid sequence: CASSWTSGYYEQYF. Full variable domain (missing parts from reference TRBV5-6 and TRBJ2-7): DAGVTQSPTHLIKTRGQQVTLRCSPKSGHDTVSWYQQALGQGPQFIFQYYEEEERQRGNFPDRFSGHQFPNYSSELNVNALLLGDSALYLCASSWTSGYYEQYFGPGTRLTVT.

The rearrangement uses TRBV6-6 and TRBJ2-7; a possible D gene is TRBD2 (6 bases). The V end lost 4 bases, the J end lost 1 base, and 17 bases lay between the germline ends. Germline CDR1 reads MNHNY; CDR2 reads SVGAGI (reference sequence). This CDR3 has 16 residues. CDR3 DNA: TGTGCCAGCAGTTCACTTGATTGGGGGGAGTCCTACGAGCAGTACTTC. Encoded protein: CASSSLDWGESYEQYF.

The V gene is TRBV7-2, the J gene TRBJ2-7; the match to TRBD2 covers 11 bases. CDR1 is SGHTA and CDR2 is FQGNSA in the germline V gene. V was pared by 0 bases and J by 2 bases, with 3 bases of the junction left unmatched. The CDR3 covers 16 residues. This chain's CDR3 is CASSLASTSGAYEQYF. The DNA for the CDR3 is TGTGCCAGCAGCTTAGCGTCGACTAGCGGGGCCTACGAGCAGTACTTC.

The chain employs TRBV27 and TRBJ2-3; 12 nucleotides match TRBD2. The CDR3 sequence is 16 residues long. The J segment lost 7 bases and the V segment lost 6 bases, leaving 11 bases of the junction unmatched. Germline CDR1 is MNHEY and CDR2 is SMNVEV (reference sequence). The CDR3 nucleotides read TGTGCCAGCAGCATAACTAGCGGGGGGTCTCGAAATACGCAGTATTTT. It is translated as CASSITSGGSRNTQYF.